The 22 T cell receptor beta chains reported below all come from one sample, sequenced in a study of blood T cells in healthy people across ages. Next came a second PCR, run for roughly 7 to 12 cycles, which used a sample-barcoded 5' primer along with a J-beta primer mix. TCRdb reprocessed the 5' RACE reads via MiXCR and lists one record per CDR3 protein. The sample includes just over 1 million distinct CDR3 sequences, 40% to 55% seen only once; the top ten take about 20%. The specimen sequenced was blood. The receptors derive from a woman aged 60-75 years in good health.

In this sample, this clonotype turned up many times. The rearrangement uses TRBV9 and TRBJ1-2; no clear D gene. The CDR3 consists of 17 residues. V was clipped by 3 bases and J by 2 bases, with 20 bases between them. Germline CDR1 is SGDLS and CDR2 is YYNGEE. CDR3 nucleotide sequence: TGTGCCAGCAGCGACGAGGGAACCCGGATATGGAACTATGGCTACACCTTC. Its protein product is CASSDEGTRIWNYGYTF.

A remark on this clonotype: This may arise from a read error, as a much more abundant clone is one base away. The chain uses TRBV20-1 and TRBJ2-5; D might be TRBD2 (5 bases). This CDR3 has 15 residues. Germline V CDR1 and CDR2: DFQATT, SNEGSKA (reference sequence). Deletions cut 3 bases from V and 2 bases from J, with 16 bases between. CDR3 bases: TGCAGTGCTAGCCTAGCTCAGTCGTGGCAAGAGACCCAGTACTTC. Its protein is CSASLAQSWQETQYF.

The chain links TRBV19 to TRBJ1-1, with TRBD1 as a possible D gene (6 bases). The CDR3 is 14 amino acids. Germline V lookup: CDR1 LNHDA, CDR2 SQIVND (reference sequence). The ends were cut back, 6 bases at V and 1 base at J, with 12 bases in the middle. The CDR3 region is CASSVQGRNTEAFF. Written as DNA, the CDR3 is TGTGCCAGTAGCGTACAGGGTAGGAACACTGAAGCTTTCTTT.

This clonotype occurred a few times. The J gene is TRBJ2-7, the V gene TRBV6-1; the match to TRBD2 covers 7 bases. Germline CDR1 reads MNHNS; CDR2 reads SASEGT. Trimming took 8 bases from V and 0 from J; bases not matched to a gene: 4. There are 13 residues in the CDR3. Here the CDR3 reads CASLGTNSYEQYF. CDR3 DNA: TGTGCCAGCCTAGGGACTAACTCCTACGAGCAGTACTTC.

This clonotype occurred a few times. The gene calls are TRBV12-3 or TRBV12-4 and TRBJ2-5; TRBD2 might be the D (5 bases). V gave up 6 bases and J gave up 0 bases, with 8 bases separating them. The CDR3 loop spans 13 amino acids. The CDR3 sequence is CASRPGNQETQYF. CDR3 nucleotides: TGTGCCAGCAGGCCCGGGAACCAAGAGACCCAGTACTTC.

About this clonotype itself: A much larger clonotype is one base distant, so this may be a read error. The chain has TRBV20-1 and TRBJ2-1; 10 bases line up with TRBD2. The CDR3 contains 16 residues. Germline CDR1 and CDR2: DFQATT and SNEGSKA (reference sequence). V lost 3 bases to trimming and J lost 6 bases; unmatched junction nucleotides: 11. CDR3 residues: CSASRPAGGPRNEQFF. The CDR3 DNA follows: TGCAGTGCTAGTAGGCCAGCGGGAGGGCCACGCAATGAGCAGTTCTTC.

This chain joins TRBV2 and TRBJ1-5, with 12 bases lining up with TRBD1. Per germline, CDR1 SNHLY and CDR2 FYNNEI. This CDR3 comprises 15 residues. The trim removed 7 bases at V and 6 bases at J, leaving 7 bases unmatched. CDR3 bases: TGTGCCAGCACTGGGGACAGGGGGCCGGGTCAGCCCCAGCATTTT. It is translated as CASTGDRGPGQPQHF.

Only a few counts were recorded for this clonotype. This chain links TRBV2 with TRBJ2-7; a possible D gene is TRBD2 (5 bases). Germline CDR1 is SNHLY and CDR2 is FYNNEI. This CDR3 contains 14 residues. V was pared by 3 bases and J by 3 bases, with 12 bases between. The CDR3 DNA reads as TGTGCCAGCAGTGACTCAGTAGGGAGCTACGAGCAGTACTTC. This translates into CASSDSVGSYEQYF.

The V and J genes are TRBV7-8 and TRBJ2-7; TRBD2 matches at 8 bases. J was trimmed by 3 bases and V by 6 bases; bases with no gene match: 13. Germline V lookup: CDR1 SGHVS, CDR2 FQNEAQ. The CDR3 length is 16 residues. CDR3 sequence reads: CASSPRRSGSFYEQYF. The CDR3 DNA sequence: TGTGCCAGCAGTCCCCGTCGGAGCGGGAGCTTCTACGAGCAGTACTTC.

The CDR3 DNA sequence: TGCAGTGCTTCCTTAGCGGGAGTATCCTACGAGCAGTACTTC. Residues: CSASLAGVSYEQYF. The chain is built from TRBV20-1 and TRBJ2-7, with 9 bases that match TRBD2. V trimming: 5 bases; J trimming: 1 base; junction bases outside the gene matches: 6. The CDR3 totals 14 residues. The germline V gene encodes CDR1 DFQATT and CDR2 SNEGSKA (reference sequence).

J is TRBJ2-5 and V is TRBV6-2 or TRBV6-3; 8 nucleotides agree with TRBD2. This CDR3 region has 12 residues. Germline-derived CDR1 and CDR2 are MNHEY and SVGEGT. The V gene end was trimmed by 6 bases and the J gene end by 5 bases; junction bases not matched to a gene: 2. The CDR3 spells CASSRTSETQYF. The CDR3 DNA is TGTGCCAGCAGCCGGACTAGCGAGACCCAGTACTTC.

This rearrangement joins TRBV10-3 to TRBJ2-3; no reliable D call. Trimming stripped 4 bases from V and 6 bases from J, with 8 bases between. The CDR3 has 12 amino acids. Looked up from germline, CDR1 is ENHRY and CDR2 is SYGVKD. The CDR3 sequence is CAISAYADTQYF. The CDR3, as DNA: TGTGCCATCAGTGCCTACGCGGATACGCAGTATTTT.

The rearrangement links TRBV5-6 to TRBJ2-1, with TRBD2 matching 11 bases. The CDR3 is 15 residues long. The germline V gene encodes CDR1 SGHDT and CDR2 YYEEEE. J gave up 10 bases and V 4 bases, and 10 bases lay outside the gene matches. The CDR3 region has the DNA TGTGCCAGCAGCCAACTACTAGCGGGAGATGAGGAGCAGTTCTTC. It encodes CASSQLLAGDEEQFF.

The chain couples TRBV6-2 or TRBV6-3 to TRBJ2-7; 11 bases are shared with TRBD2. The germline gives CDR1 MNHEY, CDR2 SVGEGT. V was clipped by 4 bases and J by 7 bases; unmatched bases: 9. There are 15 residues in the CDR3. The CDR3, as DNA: TGTGCCAGCAGTTCTACTAGCGGGAGTTTGTTTGAGCAGTACTTC. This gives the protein CASSSTSGSLFEQYF.

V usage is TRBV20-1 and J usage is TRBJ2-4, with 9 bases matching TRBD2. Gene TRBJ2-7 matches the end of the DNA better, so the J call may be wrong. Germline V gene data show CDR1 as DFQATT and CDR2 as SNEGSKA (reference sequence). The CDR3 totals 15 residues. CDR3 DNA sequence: TGCAGTGCTACTGCTCTAAGTAGCGGGAGCTACGAGCAGTACTTC. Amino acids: CSATALSSGSYEQYF.

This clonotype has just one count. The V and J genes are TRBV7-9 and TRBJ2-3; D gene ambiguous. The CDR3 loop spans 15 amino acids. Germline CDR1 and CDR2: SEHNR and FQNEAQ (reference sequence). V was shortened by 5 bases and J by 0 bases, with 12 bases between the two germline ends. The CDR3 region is CASSGRVSSTDTQYF. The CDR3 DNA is TGTGCCAGCAGCGGTCGGGTCTCTAGCACAGATACGCAGTATTTT.

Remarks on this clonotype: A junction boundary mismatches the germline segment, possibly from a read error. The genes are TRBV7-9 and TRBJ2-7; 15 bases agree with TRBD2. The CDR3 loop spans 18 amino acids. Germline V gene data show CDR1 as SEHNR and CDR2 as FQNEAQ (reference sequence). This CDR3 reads CANSPKLGLAGGRYEQYF. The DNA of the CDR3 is TGTGCCAACAGCCCCAAACTGGGACTAGCGGGAGGTCGCTACGAGCAGTACTTC.

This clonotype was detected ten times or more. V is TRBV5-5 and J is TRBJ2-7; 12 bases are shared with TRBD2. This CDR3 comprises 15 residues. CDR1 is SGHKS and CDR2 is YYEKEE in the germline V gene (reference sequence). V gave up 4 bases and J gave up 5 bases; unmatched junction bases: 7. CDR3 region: CASSPRLAGEDEQYF. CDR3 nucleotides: TGTGCCAGCAGCCCGCGACTAGCGGGAGAAGACGAGCAGTACTTC.

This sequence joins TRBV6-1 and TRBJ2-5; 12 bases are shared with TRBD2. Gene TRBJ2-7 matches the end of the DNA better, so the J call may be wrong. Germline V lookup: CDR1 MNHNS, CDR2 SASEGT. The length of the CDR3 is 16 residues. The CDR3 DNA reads TGTGCCAGCAGTTCCCTACTAGCGGGAGGCTCCTACGAGCAGTACTTC. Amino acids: CASSSLLAGGSYEQYF.

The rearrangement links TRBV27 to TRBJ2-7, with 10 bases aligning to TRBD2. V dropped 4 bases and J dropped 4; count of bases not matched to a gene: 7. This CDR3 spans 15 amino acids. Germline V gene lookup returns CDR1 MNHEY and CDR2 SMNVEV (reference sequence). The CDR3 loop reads CASSSPRAGGYEQYF. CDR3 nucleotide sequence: TGTGCCAGCAGTTCCCCACGAGCGGGAGGGTACGAGCAGTACTTC.

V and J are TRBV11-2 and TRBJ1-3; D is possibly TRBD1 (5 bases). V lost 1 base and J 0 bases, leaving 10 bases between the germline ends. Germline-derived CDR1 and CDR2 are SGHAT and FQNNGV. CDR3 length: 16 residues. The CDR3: CASSLGGTRSGNTIYF. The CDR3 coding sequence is TGTGCCAGCAGCTTAGGCGGGACGCGCTCTGGAAACACCATATATTTT.

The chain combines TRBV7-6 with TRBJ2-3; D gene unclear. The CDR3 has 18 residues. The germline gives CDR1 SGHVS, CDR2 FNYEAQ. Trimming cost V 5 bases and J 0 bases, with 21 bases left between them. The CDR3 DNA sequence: TGTGCCAGCAGCCTCTCTCGGCTGGACCACGCTAGCACAGATACGCAGTATTTT. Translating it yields CASSLSRLDHASTDTQYF.